These 6 T cell receptor beta chains were sequenced from one sample in a study of cytomegalovirus exposure and HLA in healthy donors. PCR amplification relied on 60 Vbeta primers (plus 13 Jbeta primers). Repertoires were generated with immunoSEQ multiplex PCR, while TCRdb's copy carries only in-frame clones and drops some. The data hold 140,000 or so clones, with around 10% observed a single time. What was sequenced was PBMCs. Receptors originate from a male donor in good health and CMV-seronegative.

In its sample, this clone was seen a few times. This rearrangement joins TRBV15 to TRBJ2-7; 11 nucleotides match TRBD2. From germline, CDR1 is LNHNV and CDR2 YYDKDF (reference sequence). The junction had 10 bases not matched to a gene; V was cut back by 5 bases and J by 7 bases. This CDR3 is 15 amino acids long. The CDR3 bases are TGTGCCACCAGCGGGATAGCGGGAGGGCACTGGGAGCAGTACTTC. Protein sequence: CATSGIAGGHWEQYF. Using reference TRBV15 and TRBJ2-7 for the parts outside the CDR3, the full variable domain is DAMVIQNPRYQVTQFGKPVTLSCSQTLNHNVMYWYQQKSSQAPKLLFHYYDKDFNNEADTPDNFQSRRPNTSFCFLDIRSPGLGDTAMYLCATSGIAGGHWEQYFGPGTRLTVT.

CDR3 DNA: TGTGCCAGCAGTGTTCCAACCAGACAGGACTACACTGAAGCTTTCTTT. Encoded protein: CASSVPTRQDYTEAFF. This chain uses TRBV6-4 with TRBJ1-1; tentatively, D is TRBD1 (6 bases). V lost 4 bases, J lost 3 bases, and 18 bases lay in between. This CDR3 comprises 16 residues. Germline assignment: CDR1 MRHNA and CDR2 SNTAGT.

This clone was found a few times. The chain combines TRBV6-5 with TRBJ1-1; the match to TRBD1 covers 7 bases. Unmatched junction bases numbered 8, after V lost 6 bases and J lost 4 bases. The CDR3 is 14 amino acids. Germline lookup yields CDR1 MNHEY and CDR2 SVGAGI. The CDR3 loop reads CASSTTGAGTEAFF. In DNA form, the CDR3 reads TGTGCCAGCAGCACCACAGGGGCCGGCACTGAAGCTTTCTTT.

This clone was detected only a few times. CDR3 DNA sequence: TGTGCCAGCAGCTCAAGCCGACTCTCCGGACAGGTCGGGACTGAAGCTTTCTTT. Translating it yields CASSSSRLSGQVGTEAFF. The genes are TRBV13 and TRBJ1-1; 7 positions match TRBD1. The CDR3 has 18 residues. Germline V gene lookup returns CDR1 PRHDT and CDR2 FYEKMQ (reference sequence). J gave up 5 bases and V 4 bases, and 19 bases lay outside the gene matches.

This clone came up a few times. The chain combines TRBV7-3 with TRBJ2-7; 9 bases are shared with TRBD1. Trimming took 5 bases from V and 5 from J; bases not matched to a gene: 10. Germline-derived CDR1 and CDR2 are SGHTA and FQGTGA. The CDR3 consists of 15 residues. The DNA for the CDR3 is TGTGCCAGCAGCCCAGGACGGGACAGGGTCCACGAGCAGTACTTC. This sequence encodes CASSPGRDRVHEQYF.

This clone was counted between two and nine times. V gene TRBV7-9 combines with J gene TRBJ1-1, with a tentative D call TRBD1 (6 bases). V lost 0 bases to trimming and J lost 2 bases, with 16 bases between them. CDR1 and CDR2 (germline): SEHNR, FQNEAQ (reference sequence). This CDR3 has 17 amino acids. CDR3 coding DNA: TGTGCCAGCAGCTTAGCGGGACAAGGTGCTTTTAACACTGAAGCTTTCTTT. Residues: CASSLAGQGAFNTEAFF.